This is a list of T cell receptor beta chains from one sample in a study of blood T cell repertoires in COVID-19. The protocol was immunoSEQ multiplex PCR, while the TCRdb copy is restricted to in-frame clones and leaves out a portion. The table has roughly 270,000 clones, roughly 88% seen once. The sample was peripheral blood. These receptors came from a man younger than 35 with active or convalescent COVID-19. The CDR3 runs from the conserved cysteine through the conserved F or W. Each record gives: J gene, V gene, clone size, CDR3 protein. The size entry is marked missing in some rows and otherwise reads once, few, many or a size class.

J gene: TRBJ2-3; V gene: TRBV4-2; clone size: .; CDR3 protein: CASSQLSGGSTDTQYF
J gene: TRBJ1-1; V gene: TRBV7-9; clone size: few; CDR3 protein: CASSKDRDSVNTEAFF
J gene: TRBJ2-7; V gene: TRBV6-2/TRBV6-3; clone size: .; CDR3 protein: CASSLERAELFYEQYF
J gene: TRBJ2-7; V gene: TRBV14; clone size: .; CDR3 protein: CASSPSGGRTYEQYF
J gene: TRBJ1-2; V gene: TRBV19; clone size: .; CDR3 protein: CASVAPGTSYGYTF
J gene: TRBJ2-7; V gene: TRBV5-4; clone size: .; CDR3 protein: CASSQQTGIGEQYF
J gene: TRBJ1-2; V gene: TRBV2; clone size: .; CDR3 protein: CASSVAKSFNGYTF
J gene: TRBJ2-1; V gene: TRBV9; clone size: once; CDR3 protein: CASSVEGGANNEQFF
J gene: TRBJ1-1; V gene: TRBV7-9; clone size: .; CDR3 protein: CASSPSDRITEAFF
J gene: TRBJ2-2; V gene: TRBV5-5; clone size: .; CDR3 protein: CASSQAGGPTGELFF
J gene: TRBJ2-1; V gene: TRBV19; clone size: .; CDR3 protein: CASSTYSGGAYNEQFF
J gene: TRBJ2-1; V gene: TRBV11-2; clone size: .; CDR3 protein: CASSLAHRSEQFF
J gene: TRBJ1-2; V gene: TRBV5-1; clone size: .; CDR3 protein: CASRILQGGLSDGYTF
J gene: TRBJ1-2; V gene: TRBV5-6; clone size: .; CDR3 protein: CASSLATGADPYGYTF
J gene: TRBJ1-3; V gene: TRBV18; clone size: .; CDR3 protein: CASSPLSGSGNTIYF
J gene: TRBJ1-4; V gene: TRBV3-1/TRBV3-2; clone size: .; CDR3 protein: CASSQEQTRGEKLFF
J gene: TRBJ1-5; V gene: TRBV6-6; clone size: .; CDR3 protein: CASSYLGDNQPQHF
J gene: TRBJ2-1; V gene: TRBV10-1; clone size: .; CDR3 protein: CASSEGGGDNEQFF
J gene: TRBJ1-2; V gene: TRBV11-2; clone size: .; CDR3 protein: CASSFGGNYGYTF
J gene: TRBJ1-1; V gene: TRBV5-1; clone size: .; CDR3 protein: CASSSETGPPNTEAFF